This T cell receptor (beta chain) was sequenced during a study of blood T cell repertoires in COVID-19. Study-level background: Sites across the United States, Italy and Spain contributed samples from acute and convalescent COVID-19.

Trimming took off 2 bases at V and 2 bases at J, with 21 bases between the two ends. The CDR3 runs to 18 residues. Germline V CDR1 and CDR2: SGHTA, FQGNSA. The data were produced by immunoSEQ multiplex PCR, yet TCRdb's version contains in-frame clones alone and is incomplete. Among tens of thousands of clones, approximately 84% were seen once, and the ten largest hold approximately 14%. This TCR was recovered from a human donor in a cohort sampled during active COVID-19. Material: peripheral blood. The rearrangement joins TRBV7-2 to TRBJ2-5; D is possibly TRBD2 (6 bases). CDR3: CASSLRFGGTREQETQYF. The DNA of the CDR3 is TGTGCCAGCAGCTTAAGATTTGGCGGGACTCGAGAACAAGAGACCCAGTACTTC.